This T cell receptor (beta chain) was found in a study of regulatory T cells in long-lasting Graves disease. Between the trimmed V and J ends, which lost 4 bases and 4 bases, there was a span of 15 bases. This CDR3 has 16 residues. The germline V gene has CDR1 SGHNT and CDR2 YYREEE (reference sequence). Described time point: newly diagnosed GD, antithyroid drugs for less than 3 months. Researchers made the TCR library from RNA that was extracted from PBMCs. Building of the TCR beta libraries involved iRepertoire HTBI primers and Arm-PCR of CDR3 regions. TCRdb fed the multiplex PCR reads into MiXCR, producing one record per CDR3 protein. The sample yields about 530,000 distinct CDR3 sequences, 16% seen once. This sample also appeared in a second study, on T cells in Graves' hyperthyroidism and ophthalmopathy. This second study notes: Ophthalmopathy onset followed model prediction by a median about 6.9 months.

Here the sequenced sample was peripheral blood mononuclear cells (PBMCs), taken at new diagnosis, from a patient treated with antithyroid drugs. The rearrangement joins TRBV5-4 to TRBJ2-6; TRBD2 is a possible D gene (7 bases). The receptor comes from a middle-aged woman with Graves disease. In nucleotides, the CDR3 is TGTGCCAGCAGCCTCAATCGGGGGGCGGGGGCCAACGTCCTGACTTTC. Protein product: CASSLNRGAGANVLTF. Combining the CDR3 with reference TRBV5-4 and TRBJ2-6 gives the whole variable domain ETGVTQSPTHLIKTRGQQVTLRCSSQSGHNTVSWYQQALGQGPQFIFQYYREEENGRGNFPPRFSGLQFPNYSSELNVNALELDDSALYLCASSLNRGAGANVLTFGAGSRLTVL.